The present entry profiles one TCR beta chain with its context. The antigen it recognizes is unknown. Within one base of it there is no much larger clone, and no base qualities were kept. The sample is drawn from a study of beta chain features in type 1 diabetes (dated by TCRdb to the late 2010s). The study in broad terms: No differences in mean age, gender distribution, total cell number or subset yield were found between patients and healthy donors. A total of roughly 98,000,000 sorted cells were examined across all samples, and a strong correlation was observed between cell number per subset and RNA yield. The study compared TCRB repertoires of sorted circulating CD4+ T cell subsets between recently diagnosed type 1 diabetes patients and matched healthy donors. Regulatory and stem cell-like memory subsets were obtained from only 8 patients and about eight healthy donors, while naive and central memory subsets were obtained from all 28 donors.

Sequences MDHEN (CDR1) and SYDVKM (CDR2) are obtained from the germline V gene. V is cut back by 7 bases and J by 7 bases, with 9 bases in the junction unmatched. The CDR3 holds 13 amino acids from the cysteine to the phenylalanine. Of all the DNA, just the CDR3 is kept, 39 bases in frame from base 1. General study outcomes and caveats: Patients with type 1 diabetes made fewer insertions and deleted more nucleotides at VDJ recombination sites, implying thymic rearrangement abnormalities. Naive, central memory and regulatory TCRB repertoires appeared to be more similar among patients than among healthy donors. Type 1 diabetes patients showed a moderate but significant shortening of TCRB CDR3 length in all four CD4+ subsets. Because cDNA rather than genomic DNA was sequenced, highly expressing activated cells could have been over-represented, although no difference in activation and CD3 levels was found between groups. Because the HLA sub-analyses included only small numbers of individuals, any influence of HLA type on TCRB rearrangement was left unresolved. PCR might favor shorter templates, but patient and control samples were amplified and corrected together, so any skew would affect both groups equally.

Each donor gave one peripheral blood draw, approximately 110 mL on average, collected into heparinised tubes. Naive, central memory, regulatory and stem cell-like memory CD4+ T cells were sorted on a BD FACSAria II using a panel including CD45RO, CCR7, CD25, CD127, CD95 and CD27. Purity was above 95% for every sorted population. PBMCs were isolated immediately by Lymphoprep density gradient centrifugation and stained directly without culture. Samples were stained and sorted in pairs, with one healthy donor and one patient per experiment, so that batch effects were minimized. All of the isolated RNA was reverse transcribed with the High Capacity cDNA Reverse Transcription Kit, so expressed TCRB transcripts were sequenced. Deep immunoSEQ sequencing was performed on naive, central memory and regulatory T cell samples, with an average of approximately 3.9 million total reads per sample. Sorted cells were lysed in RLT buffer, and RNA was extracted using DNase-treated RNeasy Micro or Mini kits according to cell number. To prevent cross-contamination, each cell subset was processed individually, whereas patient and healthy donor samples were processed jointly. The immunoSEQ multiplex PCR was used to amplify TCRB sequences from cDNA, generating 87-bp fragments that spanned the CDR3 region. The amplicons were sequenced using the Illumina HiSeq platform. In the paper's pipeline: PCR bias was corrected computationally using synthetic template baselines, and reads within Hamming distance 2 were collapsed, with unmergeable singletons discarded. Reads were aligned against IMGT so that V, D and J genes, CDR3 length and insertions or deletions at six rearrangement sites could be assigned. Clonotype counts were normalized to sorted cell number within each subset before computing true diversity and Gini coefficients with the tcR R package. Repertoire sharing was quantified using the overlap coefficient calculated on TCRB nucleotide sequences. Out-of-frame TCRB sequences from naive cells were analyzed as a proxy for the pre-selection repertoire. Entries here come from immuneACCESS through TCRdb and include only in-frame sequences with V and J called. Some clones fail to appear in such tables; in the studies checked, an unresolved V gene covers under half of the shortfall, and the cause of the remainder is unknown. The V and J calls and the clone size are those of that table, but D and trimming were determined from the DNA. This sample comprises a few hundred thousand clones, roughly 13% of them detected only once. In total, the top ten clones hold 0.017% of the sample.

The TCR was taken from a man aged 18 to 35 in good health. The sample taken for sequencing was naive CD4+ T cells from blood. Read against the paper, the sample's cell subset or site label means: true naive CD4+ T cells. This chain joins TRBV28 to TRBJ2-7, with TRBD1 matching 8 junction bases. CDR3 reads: CASKLTGAGEQYF. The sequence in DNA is TGTGCCAGCAAACTGACAGGGGCGGGTGAGCAGTACTTC.